This record covers a single TCR beta chain. Its target is not known. Some clones are missing from TCRdb's copy, which holds only in-frame ones; the method was immunoSEQ multiplex PCR. The table has over 80,000 clones, about 84% seen once. The data belong to a study of OX40 agonist ivuxolimab in advanced cancers. Background on the study: Hepatocellular carcinoma, melanoma, renal cell or head and neck cancer was diagnosed in the dose-escalation patients. Partial responses, seen in three patients, involved one hepatocellular carcinoma and two cutaneous melanomas. General study findings and limits: The CD4+ and CD8+ T cells in the blood had expanded clonally by week 6 at 0.1 to 3.0 mg/kg.

Per germline, CDR1 MNHEY and CDR2 SMNVEV (reference sequence). The CDR3 is 15 amino acids. Trimming removed 6 bases at V and 0 bases at J, with 15 bases between. The V call is TRBV27, the J call TRBJ2-7; a possible D gene is TRBD2 (6 bases). This TCR was recovered from an adult with an advanced solid tumor such as melanoma, head and neck, liver or kidney cancer. Sample: CD4+ or CD8+ T cells sorted from blood, taken in a trial of the OX40 agonist ivuxolimab. CDR3 sequence (DNA): TGTGCCAGCAGAACGGTGCGGGGAAGCTCCTACGAGCAGTACTTC. Encoded protein: CASRTVRGSSYEQYF.